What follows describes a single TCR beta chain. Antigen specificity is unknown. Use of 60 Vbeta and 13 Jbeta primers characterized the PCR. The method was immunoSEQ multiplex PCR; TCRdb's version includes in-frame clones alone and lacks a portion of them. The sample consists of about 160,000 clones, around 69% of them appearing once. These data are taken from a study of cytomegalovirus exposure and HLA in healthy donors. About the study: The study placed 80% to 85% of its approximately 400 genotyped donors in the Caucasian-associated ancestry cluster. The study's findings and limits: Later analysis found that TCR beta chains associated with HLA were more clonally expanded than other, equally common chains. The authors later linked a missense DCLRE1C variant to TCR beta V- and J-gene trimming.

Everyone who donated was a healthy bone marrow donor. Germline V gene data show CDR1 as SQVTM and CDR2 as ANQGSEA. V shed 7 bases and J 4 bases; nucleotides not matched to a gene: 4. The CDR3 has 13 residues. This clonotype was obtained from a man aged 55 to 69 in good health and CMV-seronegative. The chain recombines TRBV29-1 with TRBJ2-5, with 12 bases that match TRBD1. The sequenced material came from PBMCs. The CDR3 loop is CSAGTGGRETQYF. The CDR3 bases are TGCAGCGCCGGGACAGGGGGCCGAGAGACCCAGTACTTC. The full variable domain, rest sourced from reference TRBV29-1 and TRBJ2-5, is SAVISQKPSRDICQRGTSLTIQCQVDSQVTMMFWYRQQPGQSLTLIATANQGSEATYESGFVIDKFPISRPNLTFSTLTVSNMSPEDSSIYLCSAGTGGRETQYFGPGTRLLVL.